Here is one T cell receptor (beta chain) with its context. The antigen remains unidentified. This entry comes from a study of CD8+CD57+ T cells in acquired aplastic anemia. Study in general: Sorted CD4+ and CD8+ cell DNA averaged about 3 ug. Notes on the study in general: Some 29 CD8+ CDR3 sequences were shared between patients and controls. The study found no significant CD8+ Simpson's diversity difference between patients and controls.

Trimming took 4 bases from V and 7 from J, leaving 8 bases between them. The germline V gene has CDR1 WNHNN and CDR2 SYGVQD (reference sequence). CDR3 size: 13 residues. Both TCR beta VDJ combination and CDR3 sequence profiling were carried out. Genomic DNA was the template for this profiling. MiXCR, run by TCRdb on the reads, gives a single entry per CDR3 protein. This sample has 300,000 or so distinct CDR3 sequences, with 45% to 65% found just once. All sequencing subjects had displayed CD8+CD57+ cell expansion on flow cytometry. Receipt of therapy had not occurred in any patient by the time of blood sampling.

The chain joins TRBV10-1 to TRBJ1-6; D ambiguous. Sequencing input: sorted CD4+, CD8+, or CD8+CD57+ T cells (not recorded which) from PBMCs. The sequence was collected from a human donor with aplastic anemia. CDR3 region: CASSALKNSPLHF. The DNA for the CDR3 is TGCGCCAGCAGTGCCCTAAAAAATTCACCCCTCCACTTT.